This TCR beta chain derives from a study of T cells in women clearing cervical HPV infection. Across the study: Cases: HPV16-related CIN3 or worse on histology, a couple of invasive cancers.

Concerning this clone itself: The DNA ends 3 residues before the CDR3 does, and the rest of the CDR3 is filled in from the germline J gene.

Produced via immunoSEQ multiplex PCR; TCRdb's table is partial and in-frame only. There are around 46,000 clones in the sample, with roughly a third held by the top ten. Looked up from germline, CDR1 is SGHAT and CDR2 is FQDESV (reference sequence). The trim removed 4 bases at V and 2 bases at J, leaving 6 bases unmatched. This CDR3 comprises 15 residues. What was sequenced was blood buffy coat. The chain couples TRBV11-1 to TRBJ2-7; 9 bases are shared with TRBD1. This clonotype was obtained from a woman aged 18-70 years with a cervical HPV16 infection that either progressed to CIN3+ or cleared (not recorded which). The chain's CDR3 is CASSSGQGSPYEQYF. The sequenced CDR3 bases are TGTGCCAGCAGCTCAGGACAGGGGTCACCCTACGAG.